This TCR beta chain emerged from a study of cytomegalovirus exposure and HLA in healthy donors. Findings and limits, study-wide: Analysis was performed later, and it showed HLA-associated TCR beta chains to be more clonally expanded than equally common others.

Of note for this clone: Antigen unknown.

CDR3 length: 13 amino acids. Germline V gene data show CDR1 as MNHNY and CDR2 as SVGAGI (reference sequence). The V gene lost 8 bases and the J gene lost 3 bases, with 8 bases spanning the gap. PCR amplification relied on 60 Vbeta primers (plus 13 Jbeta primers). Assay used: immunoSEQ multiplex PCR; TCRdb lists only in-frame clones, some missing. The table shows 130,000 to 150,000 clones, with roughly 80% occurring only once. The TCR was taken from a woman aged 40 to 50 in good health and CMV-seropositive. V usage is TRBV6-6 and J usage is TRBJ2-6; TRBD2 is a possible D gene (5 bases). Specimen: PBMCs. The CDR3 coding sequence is TGTGCCAGCGAGGGTAATGGGGCCAACGTCCTGACTTTC. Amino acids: CASEGNGANVLTF.